This entry is about one T cell receptor (beta chain). Its specificity is unknown. The data are from a study of shared clonotypes between healthy human individuals. Study summary: CD4 naive and CD4 memory each took three plates per donor, while CD8 naive took two and CD8 memory one.

CD4+ cells underwent separation, giving CD45RA+ naive and CD45RA-negative memory subsets. The assay was immunoSEQ multiplex PCR, and TCRdb's table has in-frame clones only and misses some. The sample carries 2 million to 2.5 million clones, almost 96% recorded once. Between the trimmed V and J ends, which lost 0 bases and 7 bases, there was a span of 13 bases. Germline V CDR1 and CDR2: SGHTA, FQGNSA. The CDR3 extends over 16 amino acids. Notes on the study in general: The naive CD4 repertoires of several donors were compared, and roughly 5% of clonotypes were shared.

Sequenced material: naive CD4+ T cells sorted from blood. Subset described: CD45RA+ positively selected. The sequence came from a man younger than 35 in good health. The V call is TRBV7-2, the J call TRBJ1-6, with a weak D call TRBD1 (5 bases). Written as DNA, the CDR3 is TGTGCCAGCAGCTTAGCGGAGGGACGGGGGAATTCACCCCTCCACTTT. It yields the protein CASSLAEGRGNSPLHF.